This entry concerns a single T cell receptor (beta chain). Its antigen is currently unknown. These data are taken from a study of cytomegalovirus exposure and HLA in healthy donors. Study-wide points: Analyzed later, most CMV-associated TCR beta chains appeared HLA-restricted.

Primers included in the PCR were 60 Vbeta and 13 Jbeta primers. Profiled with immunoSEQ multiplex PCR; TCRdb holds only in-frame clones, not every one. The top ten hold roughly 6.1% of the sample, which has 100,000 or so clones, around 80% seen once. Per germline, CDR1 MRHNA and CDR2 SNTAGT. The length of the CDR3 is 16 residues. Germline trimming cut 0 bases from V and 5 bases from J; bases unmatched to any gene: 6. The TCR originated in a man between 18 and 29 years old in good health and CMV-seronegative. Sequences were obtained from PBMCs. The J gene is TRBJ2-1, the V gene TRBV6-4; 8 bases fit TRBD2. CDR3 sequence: CASSDSSGTSNNEQFF. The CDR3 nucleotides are TGTGCCAGCAGTGACTCTAGTGGGACTAGTAACAATGAGCAGTTCTTC.